Below are 30 T cell receptor beta chains sequenced from a single sample in a study of blood T cell repertoires in COVID-19. Sequencing used immunoSEQ multiplex PCR; TCRdb keeps in-frame clones, though not all of them. Here the sample spans 80,000 or so clones, approximately 86% being singletons. Sequencing was performed on peripheral blood. The source is a human donor in a cohort sampled during active COVID-19.

The chain carries TRBV6-5 and TRBJ2-7; a weak D match, TRBD2 (5 bases). Trimming took 0 bases from V and 11 from J, leaving 17 bases between them. The CDR3 is made up of 14 amino acids. Germline CDR1 MNHEY, CDR2 SVGAGI. The DNA of the CDR3 is TGTGCCAGCAGTTACTCGTCCCGGGCAAGAGCGGAGTACTTC. Translated, it gives CASSYSSRARAEYF.

The J gene is TRBJ2-1, the V gene TRBV3-1 (or the pseudogene TRBV3-2); 16 bases match TRBD2. The CDR3 has 16 residues. Germline CDR1 and CDR2: LGHDT and YNNKEL (reference sequence). V was clipped by 3 bases and J by 7 bases; unmatched bases: 3. The CDR3 DNA reads TGTGCCAGCAGCCAGGAGGGACTAGCGGGAGGGAATGAGCAGTTCTTC. Translating it yields CASSQEGLAGGNEQFF.

CDR3 DNA: TGTGCCAGCAGCCCGCGACAGACTAATGAAAAACTGTTTTTT. Residues: CASSPRQTNEKLFF. This sequence joins TRBV7-9 and TRBJ1-4; possible D gene TRBD1, 5 bases. Germline assignment: CDR1 SEHNR and CDR2 FQNEAQ (reference sequence). The CDR3 totals 14 residues. V lost 5 bases and J 2 bases, leaving 9 bases between the germline ends.

This rearrangement joins TRBV13 to TRBJ2-5; TRBD2 is a possible D gene (6 bases). Germline CDR1 PRHDT, CDR2 FYEKMQ (reference sequence). This CDR3 has 13 amino acids. V shed 3 bases and J shed 3 bases, with 8 bases lying between them. The CDR3 spells CASSFWGEETQYF. The CDR3 nucleotides read TGTGCCAGCAGCTTTTGGGGGGAAGAGACCCAGTACTTC. Full variable domain (remainder filled in from reference TRBV13 and TRBJ2-5): AAGVIQSPRHLIKEKRETATLKCYPIPRHDTVYWYQQGPGQDPQFLISFYEKMQSDKGSIPDRFSAQQFSDYHSELNMSSLELGDSALYFCASSFWGEETQYFGPGTRLLVL.

The chain joins TRBV30 to TRBJ2-1; tentatively, D is TRBD2 (6 bases). The CDR3 has 14 amino acids. Germline V gene lookup returns CDR1 GTSNPN and CDR2 SVGIG (reference sequence). Trimming pared 0 bases from V and 4 bases from J, leaving 10 bases between. The CDR3 DNA sequence: TGTGCCTGGAGTGTACGACGGGAGTACAATGAGCAGTTCTTC. This codes for CAWSVRREYNEQFF.

The sample holds one count of this clone. The rearrangement uses TRBV4-2 and TRBJ1-1; 8 bases match TRBD1. The CDR3 sequence is 15 residues long. V gave up 4 bases and J gave up 1 base; unmatched junction bases: 5. The V gene's germline CDR1 is LGHNA and CDR2 YNFKEQ. Here the CDR3 DNA reads TGTGCCAGCAGCCGACAACAGGGGGAGAACACTGAAGCTTTCTTT. Residues: CASSRQQGENTEAFF.

The chain combines TRBV2 with TRBJ2-3, with no clear D. V was pared by 2 bases and J by 1 base, with 10 bases between. Germline V CDR1 and CDR2: SNHLY, FYNNEI. The CDR3 consists of 15 residues. For the CDR3, the DNA is TGTGCCAGCAGTGAACCAGTAATTGGCACAGATACGCAGTATTTT. This codes for CASSEPVIGTDTQYF. The complete variable domain, with remaining parts taken from reference TRBV2 and TRBJ2-3, reads EPEVTQTPSHQVTQMGQEVILRCVPISNHLYFYWYRQILGQKVEFLVSFYNNEISEKSEIFDDQFSVERPDGSNFTLKIRSTKLEDSAMYFCASSEPVIGTDTQYFGPGTRLTVL.

The chain employs TRBV5-5 and TRBJ1-2; 9 positions agree with TRBD1. With V trimmed by 4 bases and J by 1 base, 5 bases remained unmatched. Germline lookup yields CDR1 SGHKS and CDR2 YYEKEE (reference sequence). This CDR3 region has 15 residues. DNA of the CDR3: TGTGCCAGCAGCACACAGGACAGGGGTAACTATGGCTACACCTTC. Its translation is CASSTQDRGNYGYTF.

This chain joins TRBV12-3 or TRBV12-4 and TRBJ1-6; TRBD1 matches 8 bases. The CDR3 is made up of 13 amino acids. V gave up 5 bases and J gave up 17 bases; unmatched junction bases: 11. CDR3 region: CASSPPDRGRVHF. In DNA, the CDR3 is TGTGCCAGCAGTCCACCCGACAGGGGCCGGGTCCACTTT.

The chain joins TRBV28 to TRBJ2-7; D is perhaps TRBD2 (5 bases). Trimming removed 7 bases at V and 6 bases at J, with 13 bases between. This CDR3 spans 12 amino acids. CDR1 and CDR2 (germline): MDHEN, SYDVKM. CDR3: CASKEGTVEQYF. The DNA for the CDR3 is TGTGCCAGCAAAGAGGGAACGGTCGAGCAGTACTTC.

In DNA form, the CDR3 reads TGTGCCAGCAGCTTTGGGGGGCAAGAGACCCAGTACTTC. Encoded protein: CASSFGGQETQYF. The genes are TRBV11-3 and TRBJ2-5; maybe TRBD2 (6 bases). V gave up 3 bases and J gave up 2 bases, with 7 bases separating them. In germline, CDR1 is SGHNT, CDR2 YENEEA. This CDR3 has 13 amino acids.

The chain employs TRBV19 and TRBJ1-1, with 8 positions matching TRBD1. Germline trimming cut 5 bases from V and 5 bases from J; bases unmatched to any gene: 7. Germline V gene data show CDR1 as LNHDA and CDR2 as SQIVND (reference sequence). This CDR3 region has 14 residues. The CDR3 DNA is TGTGCCAGTAGTTTCCAGGGGGCCGGGACTGAAGCTTTCTTT. It codes for CASSFQGAGTEAFF.

The gene calls are TRBV11-2 and TRBJ1-5; D gene ambiguous. CDR1 SGHAT and CDR2 FQNNGV come from the germline V gene. The V end lost 0 bases, the J end lost 4 bases, and 7 bases lay between the germline ends. The CDR3 extends over 14 amino acids. CDR3 sequence reads: CASSLDPRNQPQHF. CDR3 coding DNA: TGTGCCAGCAGCTTAGATCCCAGGAATCAGCCCCAGCATTTT. Supplemented by reference TRBV11-2 and TRBJ1-5, the full variable domain reads EAGVAQSPRYKIIEKRQSVAFWCNPISGHATLYWYQQILGQGPKLLIQFQNNGVVDDSQLPKDRFSAERLKGVDSTLKIQPAKLEDSAVYLCASSLDPRNQPQHFGDGTRLSIL.

The V gene is TRBV5-1, the J gene TRBJ2-7; the match to TRBD2 covers 14 bases. The V and J ends lost 0 bases and 4 bases, in that order; junction bases with no gene match: 0. The CDR3 has 15 amino acids. Germline V gives CDR1 SGHRS, CDR2 YFSETQ. In DNA, the CDR3 is TGCGCCAGCAGCTTGGGACTAGCGGGAGGGTACGAGCAGTACTTC. Its protein is CASSLGLAGGYEQYF.

The CDR3 coding sequence is TGTGCCAGCAGTTACGGACAGGGTCTAAATTCACCCCTCCACTTT. This encodes CASSYGQGLNSPLHF. The chain employs TRBV6-5 and TRBJ1-6; 8 bases map to TRBD1. V shed 2 bases, J shed 7 bases, and the junction held 4 bases outside the gene matches. There are 15 residues in the CDR3. Germline lookup yields CDR1 MNHEY and CDR2 SVGAGI.

The J gene is TRBJ2-3, the V gene TRBV5-5, with D tentatively TRBD1 (5 bases). The CDR3 is 15 amino acids. From germline, CDR1 is SGHKS and CDR2 YYEKEE (reference sequence). With 5 bases removed from V and 3 bases from J, the gap between germline ends came to 16 bases. The CDR3 DNA is TGTGCCAGCAGTAAACAGGCCATCACGACAGATACGCAGTATTTT. Its protein product is CASSKQAITTDTQYF. The full variable domain, in which reference TRBV5-5 and TRBJ2-3 provide the parts outside the CDR3, is DAGVTQSPTHLIKTRGQQVTLRCSPISGHKSVSWYQQVLGQGPQFIFQYYEKEERGRGNFPDRFSARQFPNYSSELNVNALLLGDSALYLCASSKQAITTDTQYFGPGTRLTVL.

This chain joins TRBV12-1 and TRBJ1-5; the DNA was not used to check the table's D call, TRBD1. TRBV12-1 represents a pseudogene. This CDR3 region has 19 residues. The CDR3 spells CASSFVPSPRDRGPQPQHF. CDR3 coding DNA: TGTGCCAGCAGCTTTGTCCCCTCCCCCCGGGACAGGGGTCCGCAGCCCCAGCATTTT.

The chain links TRBV9 to TRBJ2-3, with a possible D match to TRBD2 (5 bases). Trimming stripped 0 bases from V and 0 bases from J, with 5 bases between. Germline V gene lookup returns CDR1 SGDLS and CDR2 YYNGEE. The CDR3 is 14 residues long. The CDR3 DNA reads TGTGCCAGCAGCGTAGCGGGAAGCACAGATACGCAGTATTTT. It codes for CASSVAGSTDTQYF. Full variable domain (outside the CDR3, taken from reference TRBV9 and TRBJ2-3): DSGVTQTPKHLITATGQRVTLRCSPRSGDLSVYWYQQSLDQGLQFLIQYYNGEERAKGNILERFSAQQFPDLHSELNLSSLELGDSALYFCASSVAGSTDTQYFGPGTRLTVL.

The V gene is TRBV29-1, the J gene TRBJ2-1; a possible D gene is TRBD2 (6 bases). With 3 bases removed from V and 12 bases from J, the gap between germline ends came to 18 bases. CDR3 length: 13 residues. Germline lookup yields CDR1 SQVTM and CDR2 ANQGSEA. The CDR3 DNA is TGCAGCGTTGATAGTTTCATGATGGGGGGGCAGTTCTTC. This gives the protein CSVDSFMMGGQFF.

This rearrangement joins TRBV3-1 (or the pseudogene TRBV3-2) to TRBJ2-1, with D possibly matching TRBD1 (6 bases). Germline V lookup: CDR1 LGHDT, CDR2 YNNKEL (reference sequence). The CDR3 length is 12 residues. Trimming removed 4 bases at V and 9 bases at J, with 10 bases between. The DNA of the CDR3 is TGTGCCAGCAGCCTCCTCAGGGGTGAGCAGTTCTTC. Residues: CASSLLRGEQFF.

The rearrangement joins TRBV6-5 to TRBJ2-1; D possibly corresponds to TRBD1 (6 bases). From germline, CDR1 is MNHEY and CDR2 SVGAGI. V lost 3 bases to trimming and J lost 0 bases, with 9 bases between them. This CDR3 contains 15 residues. The CDR3 bases are TGTGCCAGCAGTTATCAGGGGATCTCCTACAATGAGCAGTTCTTC. It translates to CASSYQGISYNEQFF.

This clone qualifies as medium-sized. The V call is TRBV10-2, the J call TRBJ2-1; no firm D call. The CDR3 is 11 amino acids. Germline V gene data show CDR1 as WSHSY and CDR2 as SAAADI. Trimming cost V 6 bases and J 10 bases, with 10 bases left between them. The chain's CDR3 is CASSHSIEQFF. In nucleotides, the CDR3 is TGCGCCAGCAGCCACTCTATCGAGCAGTTCTTC.

This chain links TRBV27 with TRBJ1-5; the match to TRBD1 covers 7 bases. The CDR3 covers 17 residues. V shed 3 bases and J 2 bases; nucleotides not matched to a gene: 10. Germline lookup yields CDR1 MNHEY and CDR2 SMNVEV (reference sequence). CDR3 nucleotide sequence: TGTGCCAGCAGTTTGGGACAGCCGTTTCGGGGCAATCAGCCCCAGCATTTT. It translates to CASSLGQPFRGNQPQHF.

V usage is TRBV5-1 and J usage is TRBJ2-3; D call uncertain. Looked up from germline, CDR1 is SGHRS and CDR2 is YFSETQ. The germline V and J ends were trimmed by 2 bases and 0 bases, with 7 bases remaining between them. CDR3 size: 14 residues. CDR3 residues: CASSFGASTDTQYF. The CDR3 region has the DNA TGCGCCAGCAGCTTCGGTGCTAGCACAGATACGCAGTATTTT.

Details on this clone: A read error may account for a junction end that differs from germline. The genes are TRBV7-6 and TRBJ2-5, with 11 bases fitting TRBD2. Germline CDR1 and CDR2: SGHVS and FNYEAQ. CDR3 length: 14 amino acids. The CDR3 spells CASSLAGGQETQYF. The CDR3 DNA reads as TGTGCCAGCAGTTTAGCGGGGGGGCAAGAGACCCAGTACTTC.

V gene TRBV7-2 combines with J gene TRBJ2-1; 8 nucleotides align to TRBD2. This CDR3 is built from 15 residues. Germline V gives CDR1 SGHTA, CDR2 FQGNSA. The V and J ends lost 2 bases and 3 bases, in that order; junction bases with no gene match: 3. The CDR3 sequence: CASSLSGTSYNEQFF. The CDR3 region has the DNA TGTGCCAGCAGCTTATCCGGGACTAGCTACAATGAGCAGTTCTTC.

The chain has TRBV11-3 and TRBJ2-3, with TRBD2 as a possible D gene (5 bases). V was shortened by 2 bases and J by 3 bases, with 15 bases between the two germline ends. The CDR3 contains 16 residues. Germline-derived CDR1 and CDR2 are SGHNT and YENEEA. CDR3: CASSLLALISTDTQYF. The CDR3 DNA sequence: TGTGCCAGCAGCTTACTAGCACTAATCTCGACAGATACGCAGTATTTT.

The chain carries TRBV27 and TRBJ2-5; 8 nucleotides line up with TRBD1. Germline V gene sequence: CDR1 MNHEY, CDR2 SMNVEV (reference sequence). This CDR3 comprises 14 residues. The J segment lost 4 bases and the V segment lost 2 bases, leaving 3 bases of the junction unmatched. The CDR3 sequence: CASSLGRGLETQYF. In nucleotides, the CDR3 is TGTGCCAGCAGTTTAGGCAGGGGGCTAGAGACCCAGTACTTC.

The CDR3 DNA sequence: TGCGCCAGCAGCCATCCGGGACAGGCGACGAACACCGGGGAGCTGTTTTTT. It codes for CASSHPGQATNTGELFF. The rearrangement uses TRBV4-3 and TRBJ2-2; 8 bases are shared with TRBD1. Germline V gives CDR1 LGHNA, CDR2 YSLEER. The CDR3 contains 17 residues. V was pared by 3 bases and J by 0 bases, with 6 bases of the junction left unmatched.

The CDR3 DNA reads as TGTGCCATCAGTGAACTTGAGGGGGGCAATCAGCCCCAGCATTTT. This gives the protein CAISELEGGNQPQHF. The chain carries TRBV10-3 and TRBJ1-5, with D possibly matching TRBD1 (6 bases). Trimming shortened V by 3 bases and J by 2 bases, and 11 bases separated the two germline ends. The length of the CDR3 is 15 residues. Germline V lookup: CDR1 ENHRY, CDR2 SYGVKD.